Sequencing of this T cell receptor (beta chain) was carried out in a study of blood T cell repertoires in COVID-19. The overall study: Some COVID-19 samples were acute and others convalescent; all came from the United States, Italy and Spain. Sources were T cells, B-cell-depleted T cells, or PBMCs; the material itself was cDNA or gDNA.

In the original workflow: Amplification of reference gene primers provided the estimated nucleated cell counts. The table came from immunoSEQ multiplex PCR; TCRdb's copy has only in-frame clones and leaves some out. That table furnishes V, J and clone size, whereas the DNA furnished D and trimming. The sample yields roughly 67,000 clones, about 82% seen once. The CDR3 is 14 amino acids. The V and J ends lost 3 bases and 1 base respectively, with 10 bases between them. The germline CDR1 and CDR2 sequences are SGHDT and YYEEEE. The sample consisted of peripheral blood. This chain connects TRBV5-6 to TRBJ2-5; D remains ambiguous. This TCR came from a man aged 45-65 years with acute or convalescent COVID-19. For the CDR3, the DNA is TGTGCCAGCAGCTCCACCATGGCCCAAGAGACCCAGTACTTC. Protein product: CASSSTMAQETQYF.